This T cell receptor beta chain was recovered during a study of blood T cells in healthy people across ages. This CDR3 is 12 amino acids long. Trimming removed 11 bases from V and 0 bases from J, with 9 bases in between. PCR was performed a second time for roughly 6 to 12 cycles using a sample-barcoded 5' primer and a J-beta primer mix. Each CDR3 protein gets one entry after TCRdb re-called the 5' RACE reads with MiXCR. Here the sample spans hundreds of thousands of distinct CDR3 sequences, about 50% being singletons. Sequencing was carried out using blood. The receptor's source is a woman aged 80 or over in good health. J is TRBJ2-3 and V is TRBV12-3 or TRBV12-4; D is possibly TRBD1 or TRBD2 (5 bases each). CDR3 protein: CAGASSTDTQYF. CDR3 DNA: TGTGCCGGGGCTAGCAGCACAGATACGCAGTATTTT.